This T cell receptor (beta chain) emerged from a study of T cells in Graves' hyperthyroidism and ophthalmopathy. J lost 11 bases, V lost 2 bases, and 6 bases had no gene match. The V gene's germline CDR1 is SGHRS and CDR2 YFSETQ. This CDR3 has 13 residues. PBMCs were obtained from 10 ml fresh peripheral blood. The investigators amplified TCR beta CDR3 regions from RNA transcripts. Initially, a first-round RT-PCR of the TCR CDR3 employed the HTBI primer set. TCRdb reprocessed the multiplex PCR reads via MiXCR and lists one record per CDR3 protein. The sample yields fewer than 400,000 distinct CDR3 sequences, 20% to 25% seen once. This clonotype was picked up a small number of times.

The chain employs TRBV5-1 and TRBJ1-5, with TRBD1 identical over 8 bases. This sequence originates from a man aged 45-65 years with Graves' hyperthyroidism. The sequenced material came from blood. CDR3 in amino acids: CASSFGQGDSQHF. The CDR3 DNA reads TGCGCCAGCAGCTTCGGACAGGGCGATTCCCAGCATTTT.